A single sample is the source of the 31 T cell receptor beta chains below, sequenced in a study of T cell changes during pregnancy in multiple sclerosis (dated 2019 in TCRdb). The method was the immunoSEQ multiplex PCR assay. Sourced from immuneACCESS, this table was stored by TCRdb with only in-frame sequences that have V and J called. A share of the clones is absent; for the studies checked, an unresolved V gene accounts for under half, and the remainder has no known explanation. The sample table holds around 80,000 clones, of which 94% were seen once. The ten largest account for about 1% of the sample. The sample in question was peripheral blood, obtained in the second trimester of pregnancy. The receptors originated from a female donor in good health, enrolled as a control in a pregnancy study.

This clone turned up a few times. The chain joins TRBV6-5 to TRBJ1-4; D might be TRBD1 (5 bases). The CDR3 is 14 amino acids. The germline CDR1 and CDR2 sequences are MNHEY and SVGAGI. The V end lost 6 bases, the J end lost 5 bases, and 13 bases lay between the germline ends. The CDR3 here is CASSRLGGNEKLFF. DNA for the CDR3: TGTGCCAGCAGCCGTTTGGGGGGGAATGAAAAACTGTTTTTT.

V and J are TRBV6-5 and TRBJ2-3; D is possibly TRBD2 (5 bases). The CDR3 covers 14 residues. V dropped 6 bases and J dropped 3 bases, with 13 bases sitting between them. The V gene's germline CDR1 is MNHEY and CDR2 SVGAGI. The CDR3: CASRLGRGTDTQYF. In DNA form, the CDR3 reads TGTGCCAGCAGACTCGGACGGGGAACAGATACGCAGTATTTT.

V gene TRBV28 combines with J gene TRBJ2-5; no firm D call. The CDR3 sequence is 15 residues long. Germline V gene sequence: CDR1 MDHEN, CDR2 SYDVKM. Trimming cost V 5 bases and J 1 base, with 14 bases left between them. The chain's CDR3 is CASSPPIQLQETQYF. In DNA, the CDR3 is TGTGCCAGCAGTCCTCCGATACAGCTCCAAGAGACCCAGTACTTC.

The chain has TRBV13 and TRBJ2-1, with 12 bases fitting TRBD2. V was clipped by 5 bases and J by 4 bases; unmatched bases: 12. CDR1 is PRHDT, CDR2 FYEKMQ, per germline (reference sequence). The CDR3 length is 18 residues. CDR3 nucleotide sequence: TGTGCCAGCAGCCGGGGACTAGCGGGCTATGAGGGTTACAATGAGCAGTTCTTC. Translation: CASSRGLAGYEGYNEQFF. The variable domain in full, with the rest retrieved from reference TRBV13 and TRBJ2-1, is AAGVIQSPRHLIKEKRETATLKCYPIPRHDTVYWYQQGPGQDPQFLISFYEKMQSDKGSIPDRFSAQQFSDYHSELNMSSLELGDSALYFCASSRGLAGYEGYNEQFFGPGTRLTVL.

CDR3 sequence reads: CASSVVPESTDTQYF. CDR3 sequence (DNA): TGTGCCAGCAGCGTAGTCCCAGAAAGCACAGATACGCAGTATTTT. The chain recombines TRBV9 with TRBJ2-3, with D unclear. Germline-derived CDR1 and CDR2 are SGDLS and YYNGEE. Trimming left V 0 bases short and J 0 bases short, with 8 bases between. CDR3 length: 15 residues.

The V call is TRBV27, the J call TRBJ2-7; TRBD2 might be the D (5 bases). V lost 1 base and J 3 bases, leaving 7 bases between the germline ends. Germline V gene data show CDR1 as MNHEY and CDR2 as SMNVEV (reference sequence). The CDR3 has 13 residues. CDR3 region: CASSLFRGYEQYF. Written as DNA, the CDR3 is TGTGCCAGCAGTTTATTTCGGGGCTACGAGCAGTACTTC.

The chain recombines TRBV5-6 with TRBJ2-4, with 8 bases fitting TRBD1. Trimming took 2 bases from V and 0 from J; bases not matched to a gene: 7. Germline CDR1 is SGHDT and CDR2 is YYEEEE. This CDR3 region has 17 residues. The CDR3 is CASSFLQGALAKNIQYF. The CDR3, as DNA: TGTGCCAGCAGCTTCCTGCAGGGGGCGCTAGCCAAAAACATTCAGTACTTC.

This clone appeared a single time. CDR3 region: CASSSYGANVLTF. CDR3 coding DNA: TGTGCCAGTAGCTCGTATGGGGCCAACGTCCTGACTTTC. The chain recombines TRBV19 with TRBJ2-6; no reliable D call. Trimming removed 6 bases from V and 3 bases from J, with 6 bases in between. The CDR3 extends over 13 amino acids. Germline CDR1 LNHDA, CDR2 SQIVND (reference sequence).

The CDR3 coding sequence is TGTGCCAGCAGCCCCCCGATCGAACGGGGCAATGAGCAGTTCTTC. Amino acid sequence: CASSPPIERGNEQFF. The chain uses TRBV28 and TRBJ2-1, with D perhaps TRBD2 (5 bases). CDR1 is MDHEN, CDR2 SYDVKM, per germline. V was trimmed by 6 bases and J by 6 bases, leaving 18 bases between them. This CDR3 region has 15 residues.

The CDR3 DNA sequence: TGTGCCAGCACCCCCGGGAGGGCCTCCTACAATGAGCAGTTCTTC. This codes for CASTPGRASYNEQFF. This chain uses TRBV9 with TRBJ2-1, with TRBD2 identical over 8 bases. V lost 6 bases and J lost 0; bases outside the gene matches: 5. This CDR3 contains 15 residues. CDR1 and CDR2 from the germline V gene are SGDLS and YYNGEE.

The rearrangement uses TRBV7-9 and TRBJ2-5; 13 nucleotides match TRBD2. The germline V gene encodes CDR1 SEHNR and CDR2 FQNEAQ (reference sequence). Losses at the gene ends were 5 bases for V and 2 bases for J; bases not matched to a gene: 8. The CDR3 length is 17 residues. The CDR3 here is CASSRTSGSPRQETQYF. The CDR3 region has the DNA TGTGCCAGCAGCAGGACTAGCGGGAGTCCCCGACAAGAGACCCAGTACTTC.

The chain carries TRBV15 and TRBJ2-2; D gene unclear. This CDR3 region has 16 residues. Trimming pared 0 bases from V and 4 bases from J, leaving 12 bases between. CDR1 and CDR2 (germline): LNHNV, YYDKDF (reference sequence). CDR3 bases: TGTGCCACCAGCAGAGATCCAATCTGGAGCACCGGGGAGCTGTTTTTT. Residues: CATSRDPIWSTGELFF.

The chain has TRBV2 and TRBJ1-1; perhaps TRBD1 as D (6 bases). The CDR3 has 15 amino acids. Trimming took 6 bases from V and 4 from J, leaving 18 bases between them. Germline V gene data show CDR1 as SNHLY and CDR2 as FYNNEI. CDR3 sequence: CASSWGRGARTEAFF. CDR3 DNA sequence: TGTGCCAGCAGCTGGGGGAGGGGGGCCCGCACTGAAGCTTTCTTT. Full variable domain (remainder filled in from reference TRBV2 and TRBJ1-1): EPEVTQTPSHQVTQMGQEVILRCVPISNHLYFYWYRQILGQKVEFLVSFYNNEISEKSEIFDDQFSVERPDGSNFTLKIRSTKLEDSAMYFCASSWGRGARTEAFFGQGTRLTVV.

This clone was counted once. This chain joins TRBV5-4 and TRBJ2-7; 14 bases align to TRBD2. The V gene end was trimmed by 6 bases and the J gene end by 7 bases; junction bases not matched to a gene: 9. Germline V lookup: CDR1 SGHNT, CDR2 YYREEE (reference sequence). The CDR3 is made up of 15 amino acids. This CDR3 reads CASNDGTSGSLEQYF. CDR3 nucleotides: TGTGCCAGCAACGACGGGACTAGCGGGAGTCTTGAGCAGTACTTC.

CDR3 sequence (DNA): TGCGCCAGCAGCTCAGGGACTAGCGGGAGGAAAAATGAGCAGTTCTTC. This codes for CASSSGTSGRKNEQFF. This chain links TRBV5-1 with TRBJ2-1, with 15 bases identical to TRBD2. Trimming took 3 bases from V and 7 from J; bases not matched to a gene: 5. The CDR3 has 16 amino acids. Germline assignment: CDR1 SGHRS and CDR2 YFSETQ.

The chain combines TRBV4-1 with TRBJ2-1, with TRBD2 identical over 9 bases. Germline V gene sequence: CDR1 MGHRA, CDR2 YSYEKL. Trimming cost V 4 bases and J 8 bases; bases outside gene matches: 9. This CDR3 spans 15 amino acids. CDR3 loop: CASSPRLAGVYEQFF. CDR3 DNA: TGCGCCAGCAGCCCCAGGTTAGCGGGAGTCTATGAGCAGTTCTTC.

This clone was seen a single time. The J gene is TRBJ1-4, the V gene TRBV15; 9 bases agree with TRBD1. Germline V gene lookup returns CDR1 LNHNV and CDR2 YYDKDF (reference sequence). Trimming removed 3 bases from V and 7 bases from J; junction bases left unmatched: 6. The CDR3 contains 15 residues. The CDR3 spells CATSSNTGGGEKLFF. DNA for the CDR3: TGTGCCACCAGCAGCAATACAGGGGGCGGTGAAAAACTGTTTTTT. Full variable domain (rest looked up from reference TRBV15 and TRBJ1-4): DAMVIQNPRYQVTQFGKPVTLSCSQTLNHNVMYWYQQKSSQAPKLLFHYYDKDFNNEADTPDNFQSRRPNTSFCFLDIRSPGLGDTAMYLCATSSNTGGGEKLFFGSGTQLSVL.

The gene calls are TRBV15 and TRBJ2-5, with 7 bases lining up with TRBD2. The CDR3 is made up of 14 amino acids. CDR1 is LNHNV and CDR2 is YYDKDF in the germline V gene (reference sequence). V trimming: 4 bases; J trimming: 3 bases; junction bases outside the gene matches: 5. CDR3 region: CATSTGLLKETQYF. The CDR3 DNA reads as TGTGCCACCAGCACGGGACTATTGAAAGAGACCCAGTACTTC.

The V and J genes are TRBV28 and TRBJ2-2, with 7 bases aligning to TRBD1. The trim removed 6 bases at V and 5 bases at J, leaving 6 bases unmatched. Germline V gene lookup returns CDR1 MDHEN and CDR2 SYDVKM. CDR3 length: 14 amino acids. CDR3 nucleotide sequence: TGTGCCAGCAGCGAAACAGGGGAAACCGGGGAGCTGTTTTTT. The encoded protein is CASSETGETGELFF. Full variable domain (missing parts from reference TRBV28 and TRBJ2-2): DVKVTQSSRYLVKRTGEKVFLECVQDMDHENMFWYRQDPGLGLRLIYFSYDVKMKEKGDIPEGYSVSREKKERFSLILESASTNQTSMYLCASSETGETGELFFGEGSRLTVL.

The chain has TRBV5-8 and TRBJ2-2; 13 bases map to TRBD2. CDR1 is SGHTS, CDR2 YDEGEE, per germline. The J segment lost 1 base and the V segment lost 2 bases, leaving 8 bases of the junction unmatched. CDR3 length: 19 amino acids. The DNA for the CDR3 is TGTGCCAGCAGCTTTGGAGTGGGACTAGCGGGATGGAACACCGGGGAGCTGTTTTTT. Translating it yields CASSFGVGLAGWNTGELFF.

This clone was seen a handful of times. The J gene is TRBJ1-1, the V gene TRBV6-1; D remains unclear. This CDR3 is 11 amino acids long. CDR1 and CDR2 from the germline V gene are MNHNS and SASEGT. The germline V and J ends were trimmed by 6 bases and 3 bases, with 5 bases remaining between them. The CDR3 nucleotides are TGTGCCAGCAGAGACTACACTGAAGCTTTCTTT. It translates to CASRDYTEAFF.

The chain joins TRBV2 to TRBJ2-1; D not certain. The V gene's germline CDR1 is SNHLY and CDR2 FYNNEI. The CDR3 has 15 amino acids. Deletions cut 1 base from V and 15 bases from J, with 22 bases between. In DNA, the CDR3 is TGTGCCAGCAGTGAAGGGGTAGTCTCGACCGAACACAGGTTCTTC. Its protein is CASSEGVVSTEHRFF.

V usage is TRBV5-1 and J usage is TRBJ1-5, with D tentatively TRBD1 (5 bases). The ends were cut back, 0 bases at V and 4 bases at J, with 11 bases in the middle. Germline values: CDR1 SGHRS, CDR2 YFSETQ. The CDR3 is made up of 15 amino acids. CDR3 nucleotides: TGCGCCAGCAGCTTGGTTCCAGGGATAAATCAGCCCCAGCATTTT. Translation gives CASSLVPGINQPQHF.

The rearrangement uses TRBV28 and TRBJ1-5; D gene unclear. V lost 8 bases and J lost 6, with 14 bases in between. Germline V gene data show CDR1 as MDHEN and CDR2 as SYDVKM. This CDR3 is built from 13 residues. The CDR3 DNA follows: TGTGCCAGCTGCGGGCAGGTGACTCAGCCCCAGCATTTT. This sequence encodes CASCGQVTQPQHF.

This sequence joins TRBV10-3 and TRBJ2-2, with D perhaps matching TRBD2 (5 bases). CDR3 length: 16 amino acids. V was cut by 5 bases and J by 0 bases, with 13 bases left in between. Germline CDR1 ENHRY, CDR2 SYGVKD. CDR3 DNA: TGTGCCATCAGTTTACGTCGGGGAGCGAACACCGGGGAGCTGTTTTTT. This encodes CAISLRRGANTGELFF.

The chain couples TRBV27 to TRBJ1-1, with 10 bases lining up with TRBD1. Germline lookup yields CDR1 MNHEY and CDR2 SMNVEV (reference sequence). This CDR3 contains 14 residues. V gave up 7 bases and J gave up 4 bases; unmatched junction bases: 6. CDR3: CASIDRGPSTEAFF. CDR3 nucleotides: TGTGCCAGCATTGACAGGGGGCCCAGCACTGAAGCTTTCTTT.

This chain connects TRBV5-4 to TRBJ2-5; no reliable D call. CDR1 and CDR2 from the germline V gene are SGHNT and YYREEE (reference sequence). CDR3 length: 13 residues. V gave up 6 bases and J gave up 7 bases, with 16 bases separating them. The CDR3 spells CASNALGVGTQYF. As DNA, the CDR3 is TGTGCCAGCAACGCTCTGGGCGTAGGGACCCAGTACTTC.

The chain joins TRBV6-5 to TRBJ2-5; TRBD2 agrees at 7 bases. The DNA end is more similar to TRBJ2-7, so the J call may be wrong. The germline gives CDR1 MNHEY, CDR2 SVGAGI. The CDR3 runs 14 residues. CDR3 in amino acids: CASCEAGRSYEQYF. As DNA, the CDR3 is TGTGCCTCTTGCGAAGCGGGGCGCTCCTACGAGCAGTACTTC.

In the case of this clone: Its ends do not fully match the called genes, so a read error is possible. V is TRBV6-4 and J is TRBJ1-1, with 7 bases lining up with TRBD1. CDR3 length: 12 amino acids. Germline V gene lookup returns CDR1 MRHNA and CDR2 SNTAGT. This chain's CDR3 is CASRDYRGEAFF. CDR3 coding DNA: TGTGCCAGCAGGGACTACAGGGGAGAAGCTTTCTTT.

The chain joins TRBV6-1 to TRBJ1-2, with 7 bases matching TRBD1. This CDR3 has 18 amino acids. CDR1 and CDR2 (germline): MNHNS, SASEGT. The ends lost 0 bases at V and 0 bases at J; junction bases unmatched: 10. The CDR3 sequence: CASSEAAGTAASNYGYTF. CDR3 bases: TGTGCCAGCAGTGAAGCAGCCGGGACAGCCGCTTCTAACTATGGCTACACCTTC.

The V and J genes are TRBV6-5 and TRBJ2-7, with D possibly being TRBD1 (5 bases). CDR3 size: 13 residues. Trimming shortened V by 2 bases and J by 5 bases, and 10 bases separated the two germline ends. CDR1 and CDR2 (germline): MNHEY, SVGAGI. The CDR3 is CASSYGQGNEQYF. Here the CDR3 DNA reads TGTGCCAGCAGTTACGGGCAGGGCAACGAGCAGTACTTC.